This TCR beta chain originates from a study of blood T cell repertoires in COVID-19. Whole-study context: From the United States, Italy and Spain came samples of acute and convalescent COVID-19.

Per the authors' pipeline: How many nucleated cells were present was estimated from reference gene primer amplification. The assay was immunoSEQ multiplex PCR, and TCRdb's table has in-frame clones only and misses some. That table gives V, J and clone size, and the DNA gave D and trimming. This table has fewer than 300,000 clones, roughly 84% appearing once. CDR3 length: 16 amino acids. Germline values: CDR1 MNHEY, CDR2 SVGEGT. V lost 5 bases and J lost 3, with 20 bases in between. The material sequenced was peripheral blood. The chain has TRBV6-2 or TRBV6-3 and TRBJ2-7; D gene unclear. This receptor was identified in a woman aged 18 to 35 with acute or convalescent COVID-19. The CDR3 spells CASSPPPGVDYYEQYF. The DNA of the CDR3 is TGTGCCAGCAGTCCGCCCCCGGGTGTGGATTACTACGAGCAGTACTTC.